A selection of T cell receptor beta chains follows, all from one sample in a study of tissue T cells after allogeneic stem cell transplantation. The table came from immunoSEQ multiplex PCR; TCRdb's copy has only in-frame clones and leaves some out. Among over a thousand clones listed, over 75% were seen once. The sequencing used esophageal tissue, collected at autopsy. These TCRs come from a male patient aged 35-70 years with steroid-refractory graft-versus-host disease after an allogeneic stem cell transplant. Part of the T cell pool may stem from the graft donor. Each CDR3 is given without its conserved first and last residue. Fields, in order: CDR3 protein, CDR3 length, J gene, D gene, V gene. A D gene is named only where the DNA matches it firmly.

CDR3aa: AISESGTKILNTEAF
len: 15
j_gene: TRBJ1-1
d_gene: NA
v_gene: TRBV10-3

CDR3aa: ASSLQGTATDTQY
len: 13
j_gene: TRBJ2-3
d_gene: TRBD1
v_gene: TRBV7-2

CDR3aa: ASRDLGPSNQPQH
len: 13
j_gene: TRBJ1-5
d_gene: NA
v_gene: TRBV19

CDR3aa: ASSPYASLSGEKLF
len: 14
j_gene: TRBJ1-4
d_gene: NA
v_gene: TRBV3-1/TRBV3-2

CDR3aa: ASKGTGNYNEQF
len: 12
j_gene: TRBJ2-1
d_gene: TRBD1
v_gene: TRBV2

CDR3aa: ASSLGANSYEQY
len: 12
j_gene: TRBJ2-7
d_gene: NA
v_gene: TRBV7-9

CDR3aa: AALPLANYGYT
len: 11
j_gene: TRBJ1-2
d_gene: NA
v_gene: TRBV7-9

CDR3aa: ASSEKFGTTDTQY
len: 13
j_gene: TRBJ2-3
d_gene: NA
v_gene: TRBV2

CDR3aa: ASRFVGGAYEQY
len: 12
j_gene: TRBJ2-7
d_gene: TRBD2
v_gene: TRBV6-6

CDR3aa: ASSPYRGNQPQH
len: 12
j_gene: TRBJ1-5
d_gene: TRBD1
v_gene: TRBV6-5

CDR3aa: ASTGSQETQY
len: 10
j_gene: TRBJ2-5
d_gene: NA
v_gene: TRBV28

CDR3aa: ASSSSWGNQPQH
len: 12
j_gene: TRBJ1-5
d_gene: NA
v_gene: TRBV7-8

CDR3aa: ASSFKSGRPDGDYGYT
len: 16
j_gene: TRBJ1-2
d_gene: NA
v_gene: TRBV5-6

CDR3aa: ASSPPGETQY
len: 10
j_gene: TRBJ2-5
d_gene: NA
v_gene: TRBV7-9

CDR3aa: ASSLEGVRGYT
len: 11
j_gene: TRBJ1-2
d_gene: NA
v_gene: TRBV5-8

CDR3aa: ASSYSGLAGGETQY
len: 14
j_gene: TRBJ2-5
d_gene: TRBD2
v_gene: TRBV6-7

CDR3aa: ASIGHRGDDSGGTIY
len: 15
j_gene: TRBJ1-3
d_gene: TRBD1
v_gene: TRBV7-6

CDR3aa: ASSLGRGEQGSGELF
len: 15
j_gene: TRBJ2-2
d_gene: NA
v_gene: TRBV7-9

CDR3aa: ASSSGQVPYEQY
len: 12
j_gene: TRBJ2-7
d_gene: TRBD1
v_gene: TRBV6-6

CDR3aa: ASSPTGGLSSYNSPLH
len: 16
j_gene: TRBJ1-6
d_gene: TRBD1
v_gene: TRBV5-4

CDR3aa: ASSFGQGGTEAF
len: 12
j_gene: TRBJ1-1
d_gene: TRBD1
v_gene: TRBV7-6

CDR3aa: ASSWGIPFLAHQPQH
len: 15
j_gene: TRBJ1-5
d_gene: NA
v_gene: TRBV3-1/TRBV3-2

CDR3aa: ASSQATNTGELF
len: 12
j_gene: TRBJ2-2
d_gene: NA
v_gene: TRBV3-1/TRBV3-2

CDR3aa: ASSQERDRGAEQY
len: 13
j_gene: TRBJ2-7
d_gene: TRBD1
v_gene: TRBV4-1

CDR3aa: ASTGAHTQTNEKLF
len: 14
j_gene: TRBJ1-4
d_gene: NA
v_gene: TRBV28

CDR3aa: ASSLDRGQGGYT
len: 12
j_gene: TRBJ1-2
d_gene: TRBD1
v_gene: TRBV7-2

CDR3aa: ASSMRFQGSTGELF
len: 14
j_gene: TRBJ2-2
d_gene: NA
v_gene: TRBV19

CDR3aa: ASSQDGGAHGNTIY
len: 14
j_gene: TRBJ1-3
d_gene: NA
v_gene: TRBV4-1

CDR3aa: ASGSGEGVGYEQY
len: 13
j_gene: TRBJ2-7
d_gene: NA
v_gene: TRBV12-5

CDR3aa: ASSLEGTGGHEQY
len: 13
j_gene: TRBJ2-7
d_gene: TRBD1
v_gene: TRBV5-1

CDR3aa: ASSLAAYNEQF
len: 11
j_gene: TRBJ2-1
d_gene: NA
v_gene: TRBV2

CDR3aa: ASSQDLGAGGNYGYT
len: 15
j_gene: TRBJ1-2
d_gene: TRBD1
v_gene: TRBV3-1/TRBV3-2

CDR3aa: AWSEPPSNTEAF
len: 12
j_gene: TRBJ1-1
d_gene: NA
v_gene: TRBV30

CDR3aa: ASSPGTGFDEQF
len: 12
j_gene: TRBJ2-1
d_gene: TRBD1
v_gene: TRBV11-2

CDR3aa: ASSRSQGTGELF
len: 12
j_gene: TRBJ2-2
d_gene: TRBD1
v_gene: TRBV7-3

CDR3aa: ASSFGQGGTDTQY
len: 13
j_gene: TRBJ2-3
d_gene: TRBD1
v_gene: TRBV7-9

CDR3aa: ASSEFRTSGGPGAYNEQF
len: 18
j_gene: TRBJ2-1
d_gene: TRBD2
v_gene: TRBV2

CDR3aa: ASNPGTDHYGYT
len: 12
j_gene: TRBJ1-2
d_gene: TRBD1
v_gene: TRBV27

CDR3aa: ASSVDGQANEKLF
len: 13
j_gene: TRBJ1-4
d_gene: TRBD1
v_gene: TRBV9

CDR3aa: ASSVTGSPGANVLT
len: 14
j_gene: TRBJ2-6
d_gene: NA
v_gene: TRBV5-1

CDR3aa: ASSPEGQNQPQH
len: 12
j_gene: TRBJ1-5
d_gene: NA
v_gene: TRBV5-1

CDR3aa: AWSRGAGETQY
len: 11
j_gene: TRBJ2-5
d_gene: NA
v_gene: TRBV30

CDR3aa: ASSPQLVAGNEQF
len: 13
j_gene: TRBJ2-1
d_gene: NA
v_gene: TRBV4-3